This TCR beta chain was captured in a study of T cell responses to AZD1222 COVID-19 vaccine. General study points: Vaccine-associated CD4 TCRs spanned spike, dominant at 160-218 and 743-854.

With regard to this clone: As yet, its antigen is unknown.

TCRdb's table, derived via immunoSEQ multiplex PCR, lists solely in-frame clones and lacks some. This repertoire shows more than 80,000 clones, approximately 90% found once; its top ten account for about 2.5%. The specimen comprised peripheral blood, sampled 28 days after the second AZD1222 dose. This TCR was sampled from an adult who received the AZD1222 COVID-19 vaccine.

CDR3 region: CASSPSDYGYTF. Here the CDR3 DNA reads TGTGCCAGCTCACCCTCCGACTATGGCTACACCTTC. The V gene is TRBV18, the J gene TRBJ1-2, with D uncertain. There are 12 residues in the CDR3. V lost 3 bases, J lost 3 bases, and 5 bases lay in between. The germline CDR1 and CDR2 sequences are KGHSH and LQKENI.